This TCR beta chain was sequenced during a study of tumor and adjacent non-tumor tissue in lung cancer. For the study at large: There were 12 adenocarcinoma, 2 squamous cell carcinoma and 1 small cell lung cancer cases.

This clonotype showed up many times. TCRbeta libraries were built with three rounds of nested PCR, modified from ARM-PCR. TCRdb called the multiplex PCR reads again in MiXCR, with one record for every CDR3 protein. The data hold 80,000 to 100,000 distinct CDR3 sequences, with 80% observed a single time. No cell sorting was done before RNA was extracted from the tissue. This non-tumor lung sample came from over 3 cm beyond the tumor edge. After removal of 5 bases from V and 2 bases from J, the junction contained 7 bases not matched to a gene. The CDR3 loop spans 15 amino acids. Germline assignment: CDR1 DFQATT and CDR2 SNEGSKA (reference sequence).

The sample comprised distant non-tumor lung tissue. The TCR sequence derives from a man aged 55 to 70 with small cell lung cancer. The chain employs TRBV20-1 and TRBJ2-7, with 12 bases that match TRBD2. The CDR3 sequence is CSAEPGTSGPYEQYF. CDR3 coding DNA: TGCAGTGCTGAACCCGGGACTAGCGGGCCCTACGAGCAGTACTTC.